What follows are 3 T cell receptor beta chains derived from one specimen sequenced in a study of identical twins listed by TCRdb under 2016. The library relied on 5' RACE. Sequencing took place on an Illumina HiSeq 2000. TCRdb cleaned the public reads at Q25 with fastp, built clones with MiXCR and kept in-frame beta chains. Each CDR3 protein appears once, grouped with its most common genes and DNA. Counted in this sample were some 560,000 distinct CDR3 sequences; approximately 9.6% of them appeared once. Clones ranked in the top ten supply under 3% of the sample. These records were also assigned to another study, of yellow fever vaccine responses in identical twins.

The sample comprised PBMCs. Every receptor here comes from a young woman in good health.

The genes are TRBV6-1 and TRBJ1-2, with D tentatively TRBD1 (5 bases). Germline values: CDR1 MNHNS, CDR2 SASEGT. The CDR3 extends over 13 amino acids. The V and J ends lost 3 bases and 7 bases respectively, with 12 bases between them. CDR3 DNA sequence: TGTGCCAGCAGTGAGGCCAGGGTATCTGGCTACACCTTC. It encodes CASSEARVSGYTF.

This chain links TRBV2 with TRBJ2-1; TRBD2 might be the D (6 bases). The V end was cut by 7 bases, the J end by 6 bases, with 13 bases between. Germline values: CDR1 SNHLY, CDR2 FYNNEI. This CDR3 is 13 amino acids long. This chain's CDR3 is CASMGGGFNEQFF. DNA of the CDR3: TGTGCCAGCATGGGAGGCGGCTTCAATGAGCAGTTCTTC.

This clonotype was seen a handful of times. The chain is built from TRBV10-3 and TRBJ2-1, with TRBD2 identical over 7 bases. J was trimmed by 5 bases and V by 3 bases; bases with no gene match: 4. The CDR3 extends over 14 amino acids. Germline values: CDR1 ENHRY, CDR2 SYGVKD. This CDR3 is CAISEAGSNNEQFF. The DNA of the CDR3 is TGTGCCATCAGTGAAGCGGGGTCCAACAATGAGCAGTTCTTC.